This T cell receptor beta chain was observed in a study of OX40 agonist ivuxolimab in advanced cancers. Background on the study: The mean age was roughly 60 years, ranging from 23 to 79, with over 70% of participants male. Broader study findings: Circulating CD4+ and CD8+ T cells showed clonal expansion by week 6 at 0.1 to 3.0 mg/kg. CD8+ T cells were the subset that, on average, had more expanded clones than CD4+.

CDR3 size: 14 residues. V lost 5 bases and J lost 5, with 15 bases in between. Germline values: CDR1 SGHAT, CDR2 FQNNGV. This clone was observed a handful of times. Its antigen is undetermined. Patients with autoimmune history or systemic immunosuppression were excluded. Clones were read by immunoSEQ multiplex PCR, and TCRdb kept only the in-frame ones, dropping some. Among tens of thousands of clones listed, approximately 86% were seen once. This clonotype was sampled from an adult with an advanced solid tumor such as melanoma, head and neck, liver or kidney cancer. V and J are TRBV11-2 and TRBJ2-5, with unresolved D. The source was CD4+ or CD8+ T cells sorted from blood, collected in a trial of the OX40 agonist ivuxolimab. CDR3 sequence: CASSTTNFVETQYF. DNA of the CDR3: TGTGCCAGCAGCACGACCAATTTTGTCGAGACCCAGTACTTC.